This T cell receptor beta chain was found in a study of blood T cell repertoires in COVID-19 (dated by TCRdb to the early 2020s). Study-wide context: Samples from collaborators originated in the United States, Italy and Spain and spanned both the acute and convalescent phases of COVID-19. The material from the prospective study consisted of cDNA or gDNA derived from T cells, B-cell-depleted T cells, or PBMCs. The repertoires were released in a freely available public database intended as a resource for research on the immune response to SARS-CoV-2. Subjects who had been exposed to COVID-19, were actively infected with it, or had recovered from it provided the deeply sampled blood TCRbeta repertoires that made up the dataset. Samples came from the ongoing ImmuneRACE study (first 160 participants) plus 1,254 subjects from 6 global collaborators. Where available, HLA class I and class II types were taken from metadata supplied by the sample provider and were not determined by assay-based typing. Sample metadata almost always included a de-identified subject ID, COVID-19 status, age in years and sex.

What the study reported, not specific to this receptor: Clinical and demographic metadata were provided uncurated, with the amount varying by source and participant.

The immunoSEQ Assay, a bias-controlled multiplex PCR, was used to amplify TCRbeta CDR3 regions from genomic DNA. Under the source paper's analysis protocol: The number of nucleated cells in each sample was estimated by amplification of reference gene primers within the assay. To quantify the absolute abundance of each unique TCRbeta CDR3 rearrangement, sequence reads were collapsed and filtered. For each sample, productive Simpson clonality was calculated by taking the square root of Simpson's diversity index across productive rearrangements. Sourced from immuneACCESS, this table was stored by TCRdb with only in-frame sequences that have V and J called. A share of the clones is absent; for the studies checked, an unresolved V gene accounts for under half, and the remainder has no known explanation. The V and J calls and clone size come from that table; D and trimming were worked out from the DNA. In all, the sample holds about 64,000 clones, and 70% to 85% of those were seen once. Clones ranked in the top ten supply about 6% of the sample.

This clone has only a few counts. It lacks a known antigen. Per-nucleotide qualities are absent, and no much larger clonotype sits a single base away. Deletion took 4 bases off V and 8 bases off J, with a span of 10 bases between the germline ends. Taken from cysteine to phenylalanine, the CDR3 has 12 residues. The entry retains the CDR3 DNA only, 36 bases that are in frame from base 1. CDR1 SGDLS and CDR2 YYNGEE were looked up in the germline V gene. Whole blood was collected in K2EDTA tubes by collaborating institutions according to the institutions' own protocols. For TCRbeta analysis, collaborators shipped samples as frozen whole blood, isolated PBMCs, or DNA extracted from either of those sample types.

The sequencing sample was made of peripheral blood. The receptor was derived from a woman aged 60-75 years with acute or convalescent COVID-19. The receptor chain draws on TRBV9 and TRBJ2-4; the D gene is not confidently resolved. CDR3 reads: CASSTRSDIQYF. The DNA reads TGTGCCAGCAGCACCCGCTCGGACATTCAGTACTTC.